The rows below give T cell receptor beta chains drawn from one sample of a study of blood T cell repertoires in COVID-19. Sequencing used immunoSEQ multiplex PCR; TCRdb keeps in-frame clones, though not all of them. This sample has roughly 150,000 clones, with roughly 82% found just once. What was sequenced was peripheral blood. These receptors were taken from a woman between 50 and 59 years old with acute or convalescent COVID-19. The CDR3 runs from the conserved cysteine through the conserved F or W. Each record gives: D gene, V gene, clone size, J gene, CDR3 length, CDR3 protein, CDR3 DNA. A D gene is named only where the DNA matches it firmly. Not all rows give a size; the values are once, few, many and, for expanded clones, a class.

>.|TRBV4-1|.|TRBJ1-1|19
CASSHGGFLVRGLGTEAFF
TGCGCCAGCAGCCACGGAGGGTTTCTCGTAAGGGGCCTAGGCACTGAAGCTTTCTTT
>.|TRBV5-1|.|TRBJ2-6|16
CASSLVGASGANVLTF
TGCGCCAGCAGCTTGGTGGGGGCCTCTGGGGCCAACGTCCTGACTTTC
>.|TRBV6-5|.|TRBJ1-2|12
CASSYSGYGYTF
TGTGCCAGCAGTTACTCCGGGTATGGCTACACCTTC
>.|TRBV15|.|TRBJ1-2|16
CATSTLLGEGDYGYTF
TGTGCCACCAGCACTCTTCTGGGGGAGGGTGACTATGGCTACACCTTC
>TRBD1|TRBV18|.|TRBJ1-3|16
CASSPNPGTAGNTIYF
TGTGCCAGCTCACCGAACCCCGGGACAGCTGGAAACACCATATATTTT
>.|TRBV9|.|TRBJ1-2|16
CASSVVPGFVSYGYTF
TGTGCCAGCAGCGTAGTTCCAGGGTTTGTATCCTATGGCTACACCTTC
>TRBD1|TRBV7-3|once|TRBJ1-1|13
CASSATGDTEAFF
TGTGCCAGCAGCGCAACAGGGGACACTGAAGCTTTCTTT
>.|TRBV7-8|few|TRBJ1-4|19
CASSLAYQGNPPREGKLFF
TGTGCCAGCAGCTTAGCGTACCAGGGGAACCCTCCCCGAGAGGGGAAACTGTTTTTT
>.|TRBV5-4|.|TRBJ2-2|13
CASSPPRTGELFF
TGTGCCAGCAGCCCTCCTAGAACCGGGGAGCTGTTTTTT
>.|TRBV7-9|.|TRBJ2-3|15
CASSLALPSRDTQYF
TGTGCCAGCAGCTTGGCCCTACCGTCCAGGGATACGCAGTATTTT
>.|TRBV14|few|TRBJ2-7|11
CASSQVNEQYF
TGTGCCAGCAGCCAAGTAAACGAGCAGTACTTC
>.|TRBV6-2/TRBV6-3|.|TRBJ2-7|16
CASSYPNGQPRGEQYF
TGTGCCAGCAGTTACCCGAATGGACAGCCGAGGGGCGAGCAGTACTTC
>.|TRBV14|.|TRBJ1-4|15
CASSQVDSWDEKLFF
TGTGCCAGCAGCCAAGTCGACAGCTGGGATGAAAAACTGTTTTTT
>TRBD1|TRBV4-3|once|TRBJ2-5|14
CASSRTGAKETQYF
TGCGCCAGCAGCCGGACAGGGGCGAAAGAGACCCAGTACTTC
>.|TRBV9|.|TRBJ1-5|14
CASSVAREGQPQHF
TGTGCCAGCAGCGTAGCAAGGGAGGGACAGCCCCAGCATTTT
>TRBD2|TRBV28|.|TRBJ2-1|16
CASIQGSSGLYNEQFF
TGTGCCAGCATCCAAGGATCTAGCGGCCTCTACAATGAGCAGTTCTTC
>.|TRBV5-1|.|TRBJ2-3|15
CASSLRGGIGDTQYF
TGCGCCAGCAGCTTGCGAGGGGGAATTGGTGATACGCAGTATTTT
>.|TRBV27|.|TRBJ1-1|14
CASSPQLGGTEAFF
TGTGCCAGCAGCCCACAACTAGGCGGCACTGAAGCTTTCTTT
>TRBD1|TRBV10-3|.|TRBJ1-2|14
CAISPRTGLNGYTF
TGTGCCATCAGTCCCAGGACAGGCCTTAATGGCTACACCTTC
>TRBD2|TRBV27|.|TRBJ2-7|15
CASSSPGLAGYEQYF
TGTGCCAGCAGCTCCCCGGGACTAGCGGGGTACGAGCAGTACTTC
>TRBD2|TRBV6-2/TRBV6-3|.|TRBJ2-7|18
CASSYGASGRRSSYEQYF
TGTGCCAGCAGTTACGGGGCTAGCGGGAGGCGAAGCTCCTACGAGCAGTACTTC
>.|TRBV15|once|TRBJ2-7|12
CATSRGEVEQYF
TGTGCCACCAGCAGAGGGGAGGTGGAGCAGTACTTC
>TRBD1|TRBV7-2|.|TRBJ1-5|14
CASSIGQGGQPQHF
TGTGCCAGCAGTATAGGACAGGGTGGTCAGCCCCAGCATTTT
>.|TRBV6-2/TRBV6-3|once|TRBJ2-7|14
CASSRPSGSYEQYF
TGTGCCAGCAGTAGGCCGTCAGGCTCCTACGAGCAGTACTTC
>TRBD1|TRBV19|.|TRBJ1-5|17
CASNSGQGRSNNQPQHF
TGTGCCAGTAACTCTGGACAGGGTAGGAGCAACAATCAGCCCCAGCATTTT
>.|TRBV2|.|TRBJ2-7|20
CASSEGLGRLKRLSSYEQYF
TGTGCCAGCAGTGAAGGCCTTGGCAGATTAAAAAGATTAAGCTCCTACGAGCAGTACTTC
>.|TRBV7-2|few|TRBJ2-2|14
CASSPGLNTGELFF
TGTGCCAGCAGCCCCGGTCTTAACACCGGGGAGCTGTTTTTT
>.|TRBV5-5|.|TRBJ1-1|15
CASSPLLRGNTEAFF
TGTGCCAGCAGCCCCCTGCTTCGAGGGAACACTGAAGCTTTCTTT
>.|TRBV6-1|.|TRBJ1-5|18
CASSDGGTLVDYNQPQHF
TGTGCCAGCAGTGACGGAGGGACCCTGGTTGATTACAATCAGCCCCAGCATTTT
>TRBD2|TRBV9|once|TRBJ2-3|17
CASSVTFSGRAGDTQYF
TGTGCCAGCAGCGTTACTTTTAGCGGGAGGGCCGGAGATACGCAGTATTTT
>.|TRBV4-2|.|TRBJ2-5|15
CASSRQGEVQETQYF
TGTGCCAGCAGCCGCCAGGGGGAGGTACAAGAGACCCAGTACTTC
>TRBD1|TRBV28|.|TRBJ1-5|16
CASTSRGQGVNQPQHF
TGTGCCAGCACCTCCCGCGGGCAGGGGGTCAATCAGCCCCAGCATTTT
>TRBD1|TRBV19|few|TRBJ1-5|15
CASSFGQGTNQPQHF
TGTGCCAGTAGCTTCGGACAGGGCACCAATCAGCCCCAGCATTTT
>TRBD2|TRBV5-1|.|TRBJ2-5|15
CASSLSTSGAETQYF
TGCGCCAGCAGCTTGTCGACTAGCGGGGCAGAGACCCAGTACTTC
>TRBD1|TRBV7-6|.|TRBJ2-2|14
CASSLGTGDGELFF
TGTGCCAGCAGCCTCGGGACAGGGGATGGGGAGCTGTTTTTT
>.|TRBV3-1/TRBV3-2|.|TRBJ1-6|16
CASSQEWQGLGSPLHF
TGTGCCAGCAGCCAAGAATGGCAGGGCCTAGGTTCACCCCTCCACTTT
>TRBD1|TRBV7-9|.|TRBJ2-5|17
CASSRGWTGATKETQYF
TGTGCCAGCAGTCGAGGGTGGACAGGGGCCACCAAAGAGACCCAGTACTTC
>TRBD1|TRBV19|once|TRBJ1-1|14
CASSRQGLNTEAFF
TGTGCCAGTAGTCGACAGGGCTTGAACACTGAAGCTTTCTTT
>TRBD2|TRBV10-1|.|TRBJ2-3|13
CASSGTSGGTQYF
TGCGCCAGCAGTGGGACTAGCGGGGGTACGCAGTATTTT
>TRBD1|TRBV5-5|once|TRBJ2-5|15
CASSLRTGLAETQYF
TGTGCCAGCAGCCTCCGGACAGGGTTGGCAGAGACCCAGTACTTC
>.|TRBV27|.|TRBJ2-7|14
CASSFLDSSYEQYF
TGTGCCAGCAGTTTTCTCGACAGCTCCTACGAGCAGTACTTC
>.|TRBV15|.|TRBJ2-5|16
CATSREGGARQETQYF
TGTGCCACCAGCAGAGAAGGGGGAGCGAGGCAAGAGACCCAGTACTTC
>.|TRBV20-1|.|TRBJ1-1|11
CSAPQDTEAFF
TGCAGTGCCCCTCAGGACACTGAAGCTTTCTTT
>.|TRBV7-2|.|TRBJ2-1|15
CASTRRGESYNEQFF
TGTGCCAGCACCCGCAGGGGGGAAAGTTACAATGAGCAGTTCTTC
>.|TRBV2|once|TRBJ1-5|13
CAIQRGSNQPQHF
TGTGCCATCCAACGGGGTAGTAATCAGCCCCAGCATTTT
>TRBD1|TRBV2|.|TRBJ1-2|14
CASSGQGATYGYTF
TGTGCCAGCAGTGGACAGGGGGCTACGTATGGCTACACCTTC
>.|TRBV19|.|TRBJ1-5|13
CASSLGGIQPQHF
TGTGCCAGTAGTTTGGGGGGAATTCAGCCCCAGCATTTT
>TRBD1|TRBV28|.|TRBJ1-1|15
CASSFRPGQATEAFF
TGTGCCAGCAGTTTCCGCCCGGGACAGGCCACTGAAGCTTTCTTT